This T cell receptor (beta chain) derives from a study of tumor-infiltrating lymphocytes in primary liver carcinoma. Study details: Primary liver carcinoma in the patients was surgically resected. The cohort included men and women aged 30 to 69 years. Productive TCRbeta reads per sample were roughly 3.5 to 7.5 million, not differing by tissue.

The study extracted blood RNA from unsorted whole blood and also extracted germline DNA. About 3.7 milliliters of peripheral blood were drawn presurgically. This clonotype has only a few counts. This CDR3 has 12 amino acids. Between the trimmed V and J ends, which lost 2 bases and 8 bases, there was a span of 9 bases. Looked up from germline, CDR1 is SEHNR and CDR2 is FQNEAQ (reference sequence). Synthesis of TCR beta cDNA was carried out from 500 ng total RNA with a constant-region primer. ARM-PCR, slightly modified, supplied the TCR beta libraries through three nested multiplex PCR rounds. The opening two PCR rounds, around 9 cycles each, paired TRBV1-TRBV30 forward primers with a C-beta reverse primer. In TCRdb, the multiplex PCR reads were re-called with MiXCR into one record per CDR3 protein. The sample includes about 180,000 distinct CDR3 sequences, 50% to 75% of them seen just once.

The sequence came from a man aged 35-49 years with primary liver carcinoma and hepatitis B virus infection. The specimen was peripheral blood. J is TRBJ1-2 and V is TRBV7-9; D unclear. The CDR3 region is CASSLRSSGYTF. The CDR3 coding sequence is TGTGCCAGCAGCTTAAGATCGAGCGGCTACACCTTC. The full variable domain, with the rest looked up from reference TRBV7-9 and TRBJ1-2, is DTGVSQNPRHKITKRGQNVTFRCDPISEHNRLYWYRQTLGQGPEFLTYFQNEAQLEKSRLLSDRFSAERPKGSFSTLEIQRTEQGDSAMYLCASSLRSSGYTFGSGTRLTVV.